Below are 9 T cell receptor beta chains sequenced from a single sample in a study of blood T cell repertoires in COVID-19. The data were produced by immunoSEQ multiplex PCR, yet TCRdb's version contains in-frame clones alone and is incomplete. The sample yields over 150,000 clones, approximately 87% seen once. Sequencing was carried out using peripheral blood. The source of these receptors is a woman in her 70s with COVID-19, enrolled during active disease.

V and J are TRBV10-2 and TRBJ1-2; TRBD1 is a possible D gene (6 bases). Trimming stripped 3 bases from V and 3 bases from J, with 14 bases between. This CDR3 has 15 residues. Germline V CDR1 and CDR2: WSHSY, SAAADI. This chain's CDR3 is CASSEHQGIDYGYTF. In nucleotides, the CDR3 is TGCGCCAGCAGTGAACACCAGGGGATCGACTATGGCTACACCTTC.

This clone was counted a few times. The chain recombines TRBV10-3 with TRBJ2-1, with D possibly being TRBD2 (7 bases). The CDR3 contains 17 residues. V was cut by 0 bases and J by 5 bases, with 17 bases left in between. In germline, CDR1 is ENHRY, CDR2 SYGVKD. The CDR3, as DNA: TGTGCCATCAGTGAGTCGAGGAGGGGGGGGAACGACAATGAGCAGTTCTTC. As protein: CAISESRRGGNDNEQFF.

This chain links TRBV18 with TRBJ1-4; 7 bases match TRBD1. V lost 8 bases and J lost 1; bases outside the gene matches: 7. The CDR3 sequence is 15 residues long. Germline CDR1 reads KGHSH; CDR2 reads LQKENI. The CDR3 DNA follows: TGTGCCAGCCGGTTGGGGGACAGAACTAATGAAAAACTGTTTTTT. This codes for CASRLGDRTNEKLFF.

Written as DNA, the CDR3 is TGTGCCAGCACCAGCGGGGGGCCCTACAATGAGCAGTTCTTC. It yields the protein CASTSGGPYNEQFF. This chain connects TRBV6-5 to TRBJ2-1; TRBD2 matches 9 bases. CDR3 length: 14 amino acids. V dropped 7 bases and J dropped 2; count of bases not matched to a gene: 3. Germline V gene sequence: CDR1 MNHEY, CDR2 SVGAGI.

The rearrangement uses TRBV4-2 and TRBJ1-1; D remains unclear. From germline, CDR1 is LGHNA and CDR2 YNFKEQ. The CDR3 extends over 13 amino acids. The germline V and J ends were trimmed by 3 bases and 2 bases, with 7 bases remaining between them. The CDR3: CASSQHGNTEAFF. Here the CDR3 DNA reads TGTGCCAGCAGCCAGCACGGTAACACTGAAGCTTTCTTT.

This chain joins TRBV6-5 and TRBJ2-2, with unresolved D. V lost 5 bases, J lost 0 bases, and 10 bases lay in between. Germline V gene data show CDR1 as MNHEY and CDR2 as SVGAGI. CDR3 size: 15 residues. For the CDR3, the DNA is TGTGCCAGCAGTCCACAGCTGACGAACACCGGGGAGCTGTTTTTT. This sequence encodes CASSPQLTNTGELFF.

This clone was counted a single time. This chain connects TRBV6-5 to TRBJ2-2; TRBD2 agrees at 7 bases. Trimming at V came to 2 bases and at J to 5 bases, leaving 5 bases not matched to a gene. The CDR3 is made up of 15 amino acids. Per the germline V gene, CDR1 is MNHEY and CDR2 is SVGAGI. CDR3 nucleotides: TGTGCCAGCAGTTACAGCGGGGCATGGACCGGGGAGCTGTTTTTT. It is translated as CASSYSGAWTGELFF.

The CDR3 spells CASIRGLEEKLFF. The CDR3 nucleotides read TGTGCCAGCATTCGGGGTTTGGAAGAAAAACTGTTTTTT. The chain uses TRBV2 and TRBJ1-4, with D hard to call. V lost 7 bases and J 8 bases, leaving 14 bases between the germline ends. The CDR3 has 13 amino acids. Germline values: CDR1 SNHLY, CDR2 FYNNEI.

The chain uses TRBV18 and TRBJ1-2; no clear D. Germline V CDR1 and CDR2: KGHSH, LQKENI. V lost 3 bases, J lost 4 bases, and 9 bases lay in between. The CDR3 has 13 residues. CDR3 in amino acids: CASSPKEGYGYTF. CDR3 nucleotide sequence: TGTGCCAGCTCACCTAAGGAGGGCTATGGCTACACCTTC.